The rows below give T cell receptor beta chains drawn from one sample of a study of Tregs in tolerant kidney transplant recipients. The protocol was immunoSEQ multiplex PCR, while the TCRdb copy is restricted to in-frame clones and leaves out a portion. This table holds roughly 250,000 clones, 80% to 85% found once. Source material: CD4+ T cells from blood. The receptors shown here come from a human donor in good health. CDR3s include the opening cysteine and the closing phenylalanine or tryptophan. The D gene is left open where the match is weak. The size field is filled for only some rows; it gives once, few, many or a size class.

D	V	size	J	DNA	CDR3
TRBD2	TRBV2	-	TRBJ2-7	TGTGCCAGCGGGAGACTAGCAACCGAGCAGTACTTC	CASGRLATEQYF
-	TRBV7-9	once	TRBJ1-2	TGTGCCAGCAGCCGGGCCCTCTATGGCTACACCTTC	CASSRALYGYTF
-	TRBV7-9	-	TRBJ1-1	TGTGCCAGCAGCCCCTCCGGTAGGAACACTGAAGCTTTCTTT	CASSPSGRNTEAFF
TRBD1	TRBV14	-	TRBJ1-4	TGTGCCAGCAGCCAAGGTCGGCAGGGGGCCCTACCGAATGAAAAACTGTTTTTT	CASSQGRQGALPNEKLFF
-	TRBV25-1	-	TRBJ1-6	TGTGCCAGCAGTGAAGGGGGTTCCTATAATTCACCCCTCCACTTT	CASSEGGSYNSPLHF
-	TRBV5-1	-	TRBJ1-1	TGCGCCAGCAGCTTGGGACAGTCTAACACTGAAGCTTTCTTT	CASSLGQSNTEAFF
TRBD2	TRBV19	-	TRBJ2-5	TGTGCCAGTAGCACTAGCGGGAGTGCTGGGACCCAGTACTTC	CASSTSGSAGTQYF
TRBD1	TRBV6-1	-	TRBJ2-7	TGTGCCAGCGGCGACAGGGGGAGCTACGAGCAGTACTTC	CASGDRGSYEQYF
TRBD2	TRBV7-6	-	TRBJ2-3	TGTGCCAGCAGCCCCGTAAGCGGGAGTTTTAAAGATACGCAGTATTTT	CASSPVSGSFKDTQYF
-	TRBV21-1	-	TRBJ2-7	TGTGCCAGCAGCATCGGGCCGGGGCCCCGTTGTTCCTACGAGCAGTACTTC	CASSIGPGPRCSYEQYF
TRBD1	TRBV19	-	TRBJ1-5	TGTGCCAGTAGCCCGGTTTCGGGACAGGGTAGGCAGCCCCAGCATTTT	CASSPVSGQGRQPQHF
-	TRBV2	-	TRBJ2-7	TGTGCCACCTCCTCCGGAGAGCAGTACTTC	CATSSGEQYF
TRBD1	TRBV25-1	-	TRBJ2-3	TGTGCCAGCCGTCGACAGGGGGGCACAGATACGCAGTATTTT	CASRRQGGTDTQYF
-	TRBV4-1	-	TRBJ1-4	TGCGCCAGCAGCCAAGGCAGGGGAGGGAGGTCTAATGAAAAACTGTTTTTT	CASSQGRGGRSNEKLFF
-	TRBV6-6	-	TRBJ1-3	TGTGCCAGCAGTTACTCGGACAGACACTCTGGAAACACCATATATTTT	CASSYSDRHSGNTIYF
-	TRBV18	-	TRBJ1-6	TGTGCCAGCTCACCACCGGAGAATTCACCCCTCCACTTT	CASSPPENSPLHF
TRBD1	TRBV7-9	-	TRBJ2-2	TGTGCCAGCAGCCGGGGACAGGGGCACACCGGGGAGCTGTTTTTT	CASSRGQGHTGELFF
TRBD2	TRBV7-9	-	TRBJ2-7	TGTGCCAGCAGCCTTAGCGGGGCCTTAGGCTACGAGCAGTACTTC	CASSLSGALGYEQYF
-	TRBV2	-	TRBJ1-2	TGTGCCAGCAGTCGGGACGCGAGGGCCCCTCTATATGGCTACACCTTC	CASSRDARAPLYGYTF
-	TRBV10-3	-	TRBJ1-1	TGTGCCATAAGGAAGGCGGACACTGAAGCTTTCTTT	CAIRKADTEAFF
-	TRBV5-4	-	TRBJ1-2	TGTGCCAGCAGCTTGGAAGGGTCCAGTGGCTACACCTTC	CASSLEGSSGYTF
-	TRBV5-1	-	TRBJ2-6	TGCGCCAGCAGCTTCCGTCTGGGGGCGTCAGGGGCCAACGTCCTGACTTTC	CASSFRLGASGANVLTF
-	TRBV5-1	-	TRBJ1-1	TGCGCCAGCAGCTTGGGCGGGGCCGGTGGGACTGAAGCTTTCTTT	CASSLGGAGGTEAFF
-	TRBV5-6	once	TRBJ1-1	TGTTCCAGCAGTTCAATGCCACCCCCCATGAACACTGAAGCTTTCTTT	CSSSSMPPPMNTEAFF
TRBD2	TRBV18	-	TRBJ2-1	TGTGCCAGCTCACCTGGACTAGCGGGGGCTAGCTCCTACAATGAGCAGTTCTTC	CASSPGLAGASSYNEQFF
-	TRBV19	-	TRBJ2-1	TGTGCCAGTAGTATGCGAGTCGATGAGCAGTTCTTC	CASSMRVDEQFF
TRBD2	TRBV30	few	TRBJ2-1	TGTGCCTGGGGGACTAGCGGGAAGGTCTATGAGCAGTTCTTC	CAWGTSGKVYEQFF